The source of this T cell receptor beta chain is a study of CD8+ T cells in alopecia areata (dated by TCRdb to between 2017 and 2018). A note on the overall study: Treated patients were enrolled in an open-label pilot trial of oral tofacitinib at 5 to 10 mg twice daily for moderate-to-severe alopecia areata. immunoSEQ multiplex PCR using 35 Vbeta forward primers and 13 Jbeta reverse primers was used to amplify TCRbeta CDR3 regions. Scalp clonality was compared among normal scalp (n=4), patchy alopecia areata scalp (n=8), and alopecia totalis/universalis scalp (n=8). Patients stayed on tofacitinib for 6 to 18 months and then had 6 months of follow-up off drug so that delayed response and recurrence could be assessed. RNA was obtained with the PAXgene miRNA kit for fixed scalp, the miRNeasy kit for PBMCs, and the RNeasy kit for mouse skin. On the human side, TCRbeta sequencing was run on scalp tissue and on sorted CD4+ and CD8+ peripheral blood T cells from healthy controls and from alopecia areata patients with either patchy or totalis/universalis disease. In both human patients and the C3H/HeJ mouse model, the study applied high-throughput TCRbeta sequencing to look at T cell clonal expansion in alopecia areata. Biopsies were taken from tofacitinib-treated patients at baseline and again at 4 and 24 weeks into treatment, and several of those patients also had a later scalp biopsy. General study outcomes and caveats: Compared with normal scalp, lesional scalp had higher clonality and more expanded CD8+ clones, particularly in alopecia totalis/universalis, a pattern that suggests antigenic drive. Resident alphabeta T cells in normal human skin are also sequenced, complicating scalp TCR repertoire analysis, unlike mouse skin dominated by gammadelta T cells. Shared TCR sequences between patients were less evident than in mice, which may be partly attributable to HLA diversity in the patient population.

In the case of this clone: The antigen it recognizes is unknown. Per-base quality was not reported, and no clone a single base away is much larger than it.

Libraries came from the immunoSEQ multiplex PCR assay. RNA was extracted from all samples and reverse transcribed into cDNA, which served as template for TCR sequencing. First-strand cDNA was synthesized using SuperScript III with a 2:1 mix of oligo-dT and random hexamers. A synthetic immune receptor repertoire was used to assess amplification bias, and residual bias was removed computationally. From the authors' description of their analysis: Raw reads were preprocessed to remove errors, and CDR3 was defined according to IMGT conventions as the region from the conserved cysteine to phenylalanine. To get clonality, Shannon entropy was normalized by log2 of the number of productive unique TCRs and the result was subtracted from 1. Whether scalp clones were CD4 or CD8 was inferred by matching scalp TCRbeta sequences against CD4 and CD8 repertoires sorted from blood. Held by TCRdb, this immuneACCESS table contains in-frame sequences only and omits some clones. Under half of the omission traces to an unresolved V gene where checked; the cause of the rest is unknown. V, J and clone size derive from that table, while D and trimming were established from the DNA sequence. This sample has over 200,000 clones in its table, and about 53% of those were observed once. The ten largest clones add up to approximately 0.45% of the sample.

The CDR3 runs 14 residues from the cysteine to the phenylalanine. Of the read, only the CDR3 DNA is kept; its 42 bases are in frame from base 1. V and J are trimmed by 8 bases and 4 bases, and the gene matches miss 8 bases of the junction. For CDR1 and CDR2, the germline V gene lists MGHRA and YSYEKL. This specimen's time point label, interpreted: baseline before oral tofacitinib. Peripheral blood and lesional scalp punch biopsies were obtained from patients with alopecia areata. After PBMCs were isolated by density centrifugation and stained for CD3, CD4 and CD8, a FACSAria was used to sort CD4+ and CD8+ T cells.

This clonotype originated in a human donor with alopecia areata. Sequenced here: CD4+ T cells sorted from blood, sampled at week 0. This chain joins TRBV4-1 to TRBJ2-1, with TRBD2 matching 7 junction bases. The sequenced DNA: TGCGCCAGCGGACCGGGACTACCTTACAATGAGCAGTTCTTC. It specifies CASGPGLPYNEQFF.